Listed below are T cell receptor beta chains from one sample, sequenced in a study of T cells after somatic rescue of genetic block. Sequencing was performed with immunoSEQ multiplex PCR; in TCRdb, only in-frame clones are kept and a portion is missing. The sample yields tens of thousands of clones, 90% to 95% seen once. The specimen was peripheral blood mononuclear cells (PBMCs). These receptors came from a man aged 40-50 years. The conserved cysteine and the conserved F or W are not part of the CDR3 here. Each record gives: CDR3 protein, V gene, J gene.

ASSLGAVGTDTQY,TRBV5-4,TRBJ2-3
TSSHAAGNSGANVLT,TRBV1,TRBJ2-6
ASSWEQGARGYT,TRBV7-2,TRBJ1-2
ASSLDRGTYGYT,TRBV5-4,TRBJ1-2
ASSLTGNTEAF,TRBV6-6,TRBJ1-1
SADTGNTIY,TRBV20-1,TRBJ1-3
ASGTGRASYEQY,TRBV5-1,TRBJ2-7
ASSLPPYRQVFSGNTIY,TRBV7-9,TRBJ1-3
ASSQEGLAGDNEQF,TRBV4-2,TRBJ2-1
ASSSRNEKLF,TRBV27,TRBJ1-4
ASRDRARAKNIQY,TRBV19,TRBJ2-4
ASSLAWTGDNGYT,TRBV7-2,TRBJ1-2
ASSSGLREQY,TRBV13,TRBJ2-7
ASSEKEGAGGYNEQF,TRBV25-1,TRBJ2-1
ASYKTGRNEKLF,TRBV23-1,TRBJ1-4
ASSLGGATQY,TRBV5-4,TRBJ2-3
ASSQGWEGIYEQY,TRBV4-1,TRBJ2-7
ASSGPSYEQY,TRBV7-2,TRBJ2-7
AGSSGGIIAGELF,TRBV18,TRBJ2-2
ASGRLQDGYGYT,TRBV2,TRBJ1-2
ATLAGTDNSPLH,TRBV28,TRBJ1-6
ASSARGQQNEKLF,TRBV2,TRBJ1-4
ASSTPGQGLYEQY,TRBV28,TRBJ2-7